Each of the 32 T cell receptor beta chains below was sequenced from the same sample in a study of blood T cell repertoires in COVID-19. The table came from immunoSEQ multiplex PCR; TCRdb's copy has only in-frame clones and leaves some out. Among some 100,000 clones listed, approximately 91% were seen once. The source material was peripheral blood. The source is a man aged 55-75 years with acute or convalescent COVID-19.

Here the CDR3 reads CASSPGGQEFIANYGYTF. CDR3 coding DNA: TGTGCCAGCTCACCGGGGGGACAGGAGTTCATCGCTAACTATGGCTACACCTTC. This chain uses TRBV18 with TRBJ1-2; 8 bases fit TRBD1. This CDR3 comprises 18 residues. After removal of 3 bases from V and 0 bases from J, the junction contained 12 bases not matched to a gene. Germline V gene lookup returns CDR1 KGHSH and CDR2 LQKENI.

V usage is TRBV3-1 (or the pseudogene TRBV3-2) and J usage is TRBJ1-3, with 8 bases fitting TRBD1. Trimming at V came to 4 bases and at J to 2 bases, leaving 4 bases not matched to a gene. CDR1 is LGHDT and CDR2 is YNNKEL in the germline V gene (reference sequence). The CDR3 sequence is 15 residues long. Written as DNA, the CDR3 is TGTGCCAGCAGCCCTTGGACAGGGACTGGAAACACCATATATTTT. It yields the protein CASSPWTGTGNTIYF.

This clone was counted once. The DNA of the CDR3 is TGTGCCAGCAGCCAGGCCCCAGGCGAAAAACTGTTTTTT. This codes for CASSQAPGEKLFF. The rearrangement joins TRBV4-2 to TRBJ1-4; D is unclear. Trimming removed 3 bases at V and 8 bases at J, with 10 bases between. From germline, CDR1 is LGHNA and CDR2 YNFKEQ. The CDR3 spans 13 residues.

The rearrangement uses TRBV7-3 and TRBJ2-5; D perhaps matches TRBD1 (7 bases). This CDR3 has 15 residues. In germline, CDR1 is SGHTA, CDR2 FQGTGA. Trimming shortened V by 5 bases and J by 4 bases, and 17 bases separated the two germline ends. The DNA for the CDR3 is TGTGCCAGCAGCCCTTTTGGAGGGGGCCCAGAGACCCAGTACTTC. It encodes CASSPFGGGPETQYF.

The chain uses TRBV7-9 and TRBJ2-1, with TRBD2 matching over 9 bases. Trimming at V came to 2 bases and at J to 1 base, leaving 3 bases not matched to a gene. The length of the CDR3 is 16 residues. Germline V gives CDR1 SEHNR, CDR2 FQNEAQ (reference sequence). The CDR3 coding sequence is TGTGCCAGCAGCTTACGACTAGCGGCTTCCTACAATGAGCAGTTCTTC. Translated, it gives CASSLRLAASYNEQFF. Combining the CDR3 with reference TRBV7-9 and TRBJ2-1 gives the whole variable domain DTGVSQNPRHKITKRGQNVTFRCDPISEHNRLYWYRQTLGQGPEFLTYFQNEAQLEKSRLLSDRFSAERPKGSFSTLEIQRTEQGDSAMYLCASSLRLAASYNEQFFGPGTRLTVL.

V gene TRBV19 combines with J gene TRBJ1-1; possibly TRBD1 for D (6 bases). Germline values: CDR1 LNHDA, CDR2 SQIVND (reference sequence). The CDR3 runs to 14 residues. V lost 7 bases and J 4 bases, leaving 16 bases between the germline ends. The CDR3, as DNA: TGTGCCAGTACAAAGGGGGATTTGGGCACTGAAGCTTTCTTT. Its translation: CASTKGDLGTEAFF.

This clone was seen just once. The V and J genes are TRBV9 and TRBJ2-7, with D unclear. From germline, CDR1 is SGDLS and CDR2 YYNGEE. The CDR3 has 12 amino acids. Trimming stripped 0 bases from V and 4 bases from J, with 5 bases between. The CDR3 reads CASSVVAYEQYV. Here the CDR3 DNA reads TGTGCCAGCAGCGTAGTCGCGTACGAGCAGTACGTC.

This clone was observed once. V gene TRBV9 combines with J gene TRBJ1-2; tentatively, D is TRBD1 (6 bases). Per the germline V gene, CDR1 is SGDLS and CDR2 is YYNGEE. Trimming took 1 base from V and 4 from J, leaving 17 bases between them. The length of the CDR3 is 16 residues. CDR3 region: CASSVITSGGAYGYTF. The CDR3 DNA reads as TGTGCCAGCAGCGTAATTACGTCGGGGGGGGCCTATGGCTACACCTTC.

The V call is TRBV6-1, the J call TRBJ1-1, with TRBD1 matching 12 bases. The germline V gene encodes CDR1 MNHNS and CDR2 SASEGT. The CDR3 has 16 residues. Trimming cost V 4 bases and J 0 bases; bases outside gene matches: 3. The CDR3: CASSVGTGGLNTEAFF. CDR3 in DNA: TGTGCCAGCAGTGTAGGGACAGGGGGCTTGAACACTGAAGCTTTCTTT.

Note on this clone: An end of the junction differs from the germline gene, which may be a read error. The rearrangement links TRBV14 to TRBJ2-2; TRBD1 might be the D (5 bases). The CDR3 has 16 amino acids. CDR1 and CDR2 (germline): SGHDN, FVKESK. This CDR3 is CASSQVRVRNAGELFF. CDR3 DNA sequence: TGTGCCAGCAGCCAAGTCAGGGTGAGGAACGCCGGGGAGCTGTTTTTT.

The genes are TRBV2 and TRBJ1-2; D perhaps matches TRBD1 (5 bases). CDR1 is SNHLY, CDR2 FYNNEI, per germline. The CDR3 covers 15 residues. The V gene lost 2 bases and the J gene lost 3 bases, with 13 bases spanning the gap. This chain's CDR3 is CASSELGGTYYGYTF. CDR3 bases: TGTGCCAGCAGTGAATTGGGGGGTACTTACTATGGCTACACCTTC.

The chain links TRBV5-1 to TRBJ2-1; D is possibly TRBD1 (7 bases). Trimming removed 4 bases at V and 7 bases at J, with 18 bases between. Germline V CDR1 and CDR2: SGHRS, YFSETQ. This CDR3 has 15 residues. The CDR3 sequence is CASSPNRGGGNEQFF. The CDR3 bases are TGCGCCAGCAGCCCTAACAGGGGAGGTGGGAATGAGCAGTTCTTC.

The chain combines TRBV7-2 with TRBJ2-1, with D possibly being TRBD1 (6 bases). The V and J ends lost 6 bases and 9 bases respectively, with 15 bases between them. CDR3 length: 13 amino acids. The germline V gene encodes CDR1 SGHTA and CDR2 FQGNSA. The CDR3 reads CASRFQQGSEQFF. The CDR3 coding sequence is TGTGCCAGCAGATTCCAACAGGGAAGTGAGCAGTTCTTC. Based on the CDR3 plus reference TRBV7-2 and TRBJ2-1, the full variable domain is GAGVSQSPSNKVTEKGKDVELRCDPISGHTALYWYRQSLGQGLEFLIYFQGNSAPDKSGLPSDRFSAERTGGSVSTLTIQRTQQEDSAVYLCASRFQQGSEQFFGPGTRLTVL.

V gene TRBV5-4 combines with J gene TRBJ1-2, with TRBD1 identical over 7 bases. The CDR3 spans 15 residues. V was clipped by 2 bases and J by 4 bases; unmatched bases: 8. Germline loops: CDR1 SGHNT, CDR2 YYREEE (reference sequence). CDR3 region: CASSLQGNPSYGYTF. In nucleotides, the CDR3 is TGTGCCAGCAGCTTACAGGGGAACCCTTCCTATGGCTACACCTTC.

V gene TRBV7-9 combines with J gene TRBJ2-7, with a tentative D call TRBD2 (6 bases). Trimming left V 7 bases short and J 3 bases short, with 16 bases between. Germline V CDR1 and CDR2: SEHNR, FQNEAQ (reference sequence). The length of the CDR3 is 14 residues. CDR3 coding DNA: TGTGCCAGCATCACCGGACTAATCCGCTACGAGCAGTACTTC. As protein: CASITGLIRYEQYF.

The chain combines TRBV15 with TRBJ2-1; D is perhaps TRBD2 (6 bases). This CDR3 region has 14 residues. The germline gives CDR1 LNHNV, CDR2 YYDKDF (reference sequence). Trimming shortened V by 5 bases and J by 10 bases, and 18 bases separated the two germline ends. The chain's CDR3 is CATSPSTQRGEQFF. In nucleotides, the CDR3 is TGTGCCACCAGCCCTTCGACACAACGGGGGGAGCAGTTCTTC.

This clone has only a few counts. The CDR3 coding sequence is TGTGCCAGCAGTTACTCTTCACTAGCGGGAGACAATGAGCAGTTCTTC. Its translation: CASSYSSLAGDNEQFF. The chain uses TRBV6-5 and TRBJ2-1; the match to TRBD2 covers 11 bases. Per germline, CDR1 MNHEY and CDR2 SVGAGI. This CDR3 has 16 amino acids. J gave up 5 bases and V 0 bases, and 3 bases lay outside the gene matches.

This clone showed up just a few times. The CDR3 DNA is TGCGCCAGCAGCTTGGATACAGGGAAAGATACGCAGTATTTT. It codes for CASSLDTGKDTQYF. The chain employs TRBV5-1 and TRBJ2-3; possible D gene TRBD1, 6 bases. V lost 0 bases to trimming and J lost 5 bases, with 10 bases between them. The CDR3 spans 14 residues. CDR1 is SGHRS, CDR2 YFSETQ, per germline.

The chain employs TRBV28 and TRBJ2-4, with D tentatively TRBD2 (6 bases). Germline assignment: CDR1 MDHEN and CDR2 SYDVKM. V was shortened by 9 bases and J by 6 bases, with 9 bases between the two germline ends. The CDR3 loop spans 11 amino acids. The DNA for the CDR3 is TGTGCCAGTCTCGGGGGAAACATTCAGTACTTC. Translation gives CASLGGNIQYF.

This chain links TRBV28 with TRBJ2-7, with D tentatively TRBD2 (6 bases). Germline V gene data show CDR1 as MDHEN and CDR2 as SYDVKM. There are 14 residues in the CDR3. Deletions cut 7 bases from V and 2 bases from J, with 15 bases between. The CDR3 DNA follows: TGTGCCAGCACCCTCAAGGGACTCCCCTACGAGCAGTACTTC. This sequence encodes CASTLKGLPYEQYF.

The gene calls are TRBV28 and TRBJ1-5; D is ambiguous. V was clipped by 3 bases and J by 0 bases, with 9 bases between them. CDR1 is MDHEN, CDR2 SYDVKM, per germline. This CDR3 spans 15 amino acids. The CDR3 region is CASSFRRYSNQPQHF. The CDR3 coding sequence is TGTGCCAGCAGTTTTCGGCGGTATAGCAATCAGCCCCAGCATTTT.

This rearrangement joins TRBV18 to TRBJ2-1; TRBD1 matches at 7 bases. Unmatched junction bases numbered 12, after V lost 6 bases and J lost 13 bases. The CDR3 is made up of 13 amino acids. The germline CDR1 and CDR2 sequences are KGHSH and LQKENI. The CDR3 DNA reads as TGTGCCAGCTCGCTCGACAGGGTTGGTCTCCAGTTCTTC. Protein sequence: CASSLDRVGLQFF.

This sequence joins TRBV28 and TRBJ1-2, with D possibly being TRBD1 (5 bases). The V end was cut by 10 bases, the J end by 7 bases, with 22 bases between. Germline lookup yields CDR1 MDHEN and CDR2 SYDVKM. This CDR3 region has 14 residues. In nucleotides, the CDR3 is TGTGCCATCACGACATCGGGGGGATGGGTTGGCTACACCTTC. Protein: CAITTSGGWVGYTF.

In its sample, this clone was seen once. This chain links TRBV5-1 with TRBJ2-2, with D possibly being TRBD1 (6 bases). Germline CDR1 is SGHRS and CDR2 is YFSETQ. This CDR3 spans 17 amino acids. V was trimmed by 4 bases and J by 1 base, leaving 17 bases between them. The DNA of the CDR3 is TGCGCCAGCAGCATAGGGACACACGAACGGAACACCGGGGAGCTGTTTTTT. Encoded protein: CASSIGTHERNTGELFF.

The gene calls are TRBV7-9 and TRBJ2-3; D ambiguous. The germline V gene encodes CDR1 SEHNR and CDR2 FQNEAQ (reference sequence). Trimming pared 5 bases from V and 1 base from J, leaving 25 bases between. CDR3 length equals 19 residues. DNA for the CDR3: TGTGCCAGCAGCCTGTCGGTCGCCAGCCTATTGAGCGGCACAGATACGCAGTATTTT. Protein sequence: CASSLSVASLLSGTDTQYF.

A single count supports this clone. The rearrangement uses TRBV19 and TRBJ2-2, with 8 nucleotides matching TRBD1. The CDR3 totals 16 residues. Germline loops: CDR1 LNHDA, CDR2 SQIVND (reference sequence). The V and J ends lost 5 bases and 3 bases, in that order; junction bases with no gene match: 8. CDR3 DNA: TGTGCCAGTAGTGCAACCGGACAGGGTTACACCGGGGAGCTGTTTTTT. This translates into CASSATGQGYTGELFF.

About this clone itself: Other nucleotide sequences in the sample specify the same CDR3. V and J are TRBV5-1 and TRBJ1-6; 7 bases are a match to TRBD1. Germline CDR1 reads SGHRS; CDR2 reads YFSETQ. This CDR3 region has 15 residues. V lost 0 bases and J lost 5; bases outside the gene matches: 2. CDR3 sequence reads: CASSLGGTDNSPLHF. CDR3 DNA sequence: TGCGCCAGCAGCTTGGGAGGGACAGATAATTCACCCCTCCACTTT.

V usage is TRBV29-1 and J usage is TRBJ2-2; a possible D gene is TRBD2 (6 bases). Trimming removed 6 bases from V and 4 bases from J, with 15 bases in between. The CDR3 spans 14 residues. The germline V gene encodes CDR1 SQVTM and CDR2 ANQGSEA. CDR3 region: CSVRRGVGTGELFF. The CDR3 DNA follows: TGCAGCGTAAGGAGGGGAGTAGGCACCGGGGAGCTGTTTTTT.

This clone has a handful of counts. The V gene is TRBV27, the J gene TRBJ1-4, with D possibly matching TRBD1 (5 bases). Germline loops: CDR1 MNHEY, CDR2 SMNVEV (reference sequence). The V and J ends lost 3 bases and 8 bases respectively, with 13 bases between them. The CDR3 totals 14 residues. The chain's CDR3 is CASSFNGGREKLFF. Written as DNA, the CDR3 is TGTGCCAGCAGTTTCAATGGGGGGAGAGAAAAACTGTTTTTT. Full variable domain (remainder filled in from reference TRBV27 and TRBJ1-4): EAQVTQNPRYLITVTGKKLTVTCSQNMNHEYMSWYRQDPGLGLRQIYYSMNVEVTDKGDVPEGYKVSRKEKRNFPLILESPSPNQTSLYFCASSFNGGREKLFFGSGTQLSVL.

V is TRBV3-1 (or the pseudogene TRBV3-2) and J is TRBJ1-2; no clear D gene. Trimming shortened V by 3 bases and J by 1 base, and 6 bases separated the two germline ends. This CDR3 comprises 13 residues. CDR1 is LGHDT, CDR2 YNNKEL, per germline (reference sequence). The CDR3 loop is CASSHGGNYGYTF. CDR3 DNA: TGTGCCAGCAGCCATGGCGGTAACTATGGCTACACCTTC.

The rearrangement links TRBV9 to TRBJ1-1; a possible D gene is TRBD1 (6 bases). Germline loops: CDR1 SGDLS, CDR2 YYNGEE. The CDR3 extends over 14 amino acids. V lost 4 bases and J 5 bases, leaving 15 bases between the germline ends. The DNA for the CDR3 is TGTGCCAGCAGCCTACAGGGATTCGGGACTGAAGCTTTCTTT. It specifies CASSLQGFGTEAFF.

The table lists this clone with a count of one. This chain connects TRBV27 to TRBJ1-5; 9 bases are a match to TRBD1. Unmatched junction bases numbered 4, after V lost 4 bases and J lost 3 bases. CDR3 size: 15 residues. Germline-derived CDR1 and CDR2 are MNHEY and SMNVEV (reference sequence). CDR3 region: CASSSGTGYNQPQHF. The CDR3 region has the DNA TGTGCCAGCAGTTCCGGGACAGGGTACAATCAGCCCCAGCATTTT.